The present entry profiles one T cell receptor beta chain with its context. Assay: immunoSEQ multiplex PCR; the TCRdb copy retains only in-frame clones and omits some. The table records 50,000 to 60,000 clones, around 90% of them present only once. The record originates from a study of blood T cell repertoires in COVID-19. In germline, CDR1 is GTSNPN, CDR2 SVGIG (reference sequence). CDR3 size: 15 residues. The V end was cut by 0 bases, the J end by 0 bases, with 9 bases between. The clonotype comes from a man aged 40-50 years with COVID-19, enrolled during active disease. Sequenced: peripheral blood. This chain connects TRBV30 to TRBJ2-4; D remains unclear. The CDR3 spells CAWSVAQKAKNIQYF. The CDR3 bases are TGTGCCTGGAGTGTGGCCCAGAAAGCCAAAAACATTCAGTACTTC.